The subject of this entry is one T cell receptor beta chain. The clone's antigen remains unknown. No quality values exist for individual bases; no much larger clone is one base distant. The germline V gene gives CDR1 as SGHTA and CDR2 as FQGTGA. From the cysteine up to the phenylalanine, the CDR3 has a length of 15 residues. The CDR3 DNA has 45 bases and is translated from base 1. The junction shows trimming of 5 bases on V and 0 bases on J, and the gene matches do not reach 3 bases of it. This sample is drawn from a study of control samples from healthy donors and cancer patients (dated by TCRdb to about 2020). Library method: the immunoSEQ multiplex PCR assay. TCRdb obtained this table from immuneACCESS and retained in-frame rearrangements with V and J assigned. These tables miss some clones; where compared with another copy, unresolved V genes account for less than half of the shortfall, and the remainder is unexplained. The table for this sample lists 150,000 or so clones; over 85% of them were counted only once. The ten largest account for about 4% of the sample.

The TCR sequence derives from a woman in her sixties or seventies in good health. The chain is assembled from TRBV7-3 and TRBJ2-2, and TRBD1 matches 7 of the central bases. The sequenced material came from blood. The CDR3 has the sequence CASSPGQANTGELFF. The DNA sequence is as follows: TGTGCCAGCAGCCCCGGACAGGCGAACACCGGGGAGCTGTTTTTT.